This paragraph reports one TCR beta chain. As yet, its antigen is unknown. This sample is drawn from a study of T cell responses to AZD1222 COVID-19 vaccine. Findings of the study overall: Spike-spanning, vaccine-associated CD4 TCRs were dominant at 160-218 and 743-854. Repertoire samples came only from after the peak T cell response.

Second-dose timings of about 4 or about 12 weeks were pooled. Clones were sequenced by immunoSEQ multiplex PCR, and TCRdb holds only the in-frame ones, with some missing. In the table there are 150,000 or so clones, 90% to 95% of which are singletons. Source: peripheral blood, taken 28 days after the second AZD1222 dose. The sequence was collected from an adult who received the AZD1222 COVID-19 vaccine.

Written as DNA, the CDR3 is TGCGCCAGCAGCTTACAGGGGGCAGGGGGCACTGAAGCTTTCTTT. It encodes CASSLQGAGGTEAFF. The chain links TRBV5-1 to TRBJ1-1; TRBD1 aligns across 9 bases. J gave up 4 bases and V 2 bases, and 6 bases lay outside the gene matches. This CDR3 contains 15 residues. Germline V gene lookup returns CDR1 SGHRS and CDR2 YFSETQ.